The next 15 T cell receptor beta chains were all read from a single sample in a study of cytomegalovirus exposure and HLA in healthy donors. The assay was immunoSEQ multiplex PCR, and TCRdb's table has in-frame clones only and misses some. This table has around 180,000 clones, more than 75% appearing once. Sequences were obtained from PBMCs. The receptors come from a woman younger than 35 in good health and CMV-seronegative.

CDR3 protein: CASSLVGTGGLGEAFF. CDR3 DNA: TGTGCCAGCAGCTTAGTAGGGACAGGGGGCTTAGGTGAAGCTTTCTTT. The chain uses TRBV11-2 and TRBJ1-1; 12 bases map to TRBD1. The V gene end was trimmed by 1 base and the J gene end by 7 bases; junction bases not matched to a gene: 7. The CDR3 covers 16 residues. Germline-derived CDR1 and CDR2 are SGHAT and FQNNGV.

This clone was observed once. The CDR3 reads CASSLSRTSGGAEDTQYF. CDR3 bases: TGTGCCAGCAGCTTATCCCGGACTAGCGGGGGGGCGGAAGATACGCAGTATTTT. V usage is TRBV7-9 and J usage is TRBJ2-3; 15 bases agree with TRBD2. Germline V gives CDR1 SEHNR, CDR2 FQNEAQ (reference sequence). The CDR3 sequence is 18 residues long. Unmatched junction bases numbered 8, after V lost 2 bases and J lost 5 bases.

V and J are TRBV30 and TRBJ2-5; D perhaps matches TRBD2 (6 bases). Trimming shortened V by 4 bases and J by 5 bases, and 20 bases separated the two germline ends. This CDR3 has 15 amino acids. CDR1 GTSNPN and CDR2 SVGIG come from the germline V gene (reference sequence). CDR3 residues: CAWKNGGTFGETQYF. CDR3 coding DNA: TGTGCCTGGAAAAACGGAGGGACGTTCGGGGAGACCCAGTACTTC.

The chain couples TRBV6-1 to TRBJ1-1; no clear D gene. The CDR3 has 14 amino acids. The V gene lost 5 bases and the J gene lost 2 bases, with 12 bases spanning the gap. Germline V CDR1 and CDR2: MNHNS, SASEGT. CDR3 residues: CASSYDLGNTEAFF. DNA of the CDR3: TGTGCCAGCAGTTATGATCTAGGCAACACTGAAGCTTTCTTT.

V usage is TRBV10-3 and J usage is TRBJ1-2; weak D call: TRBD1 (6 bases). Germline V lookup: CDR1 ENHRY, CDR2 SYGVKD. The CDR3 sequence is 15 residues long. V was trimmed by 6 bases and J by 4 bases, leaving 18 bases between them. The CDR3 protein is CAIRKLKTGIYGYTF. CDR3 bases: TGTGCCATCAGAAAATTAAAAACAGGGATCTATGGCTACACCTTC.

The chain links TRBV11-2 to TRBJ2-4; 7 nucleotides align to TRBD2. The CDR3 is 17 residues long. With 3 bases clipped from V and 3 bases from J, the junction kept 11 bases outside the gene matches. Germline values: CDR1 SGHAT, CDR2 FQNNGV. The CDR3 sequence: CASSFSRREGFKNIQYF. The CDR3 region has the DNA TGTGCCAGCAGCTTCTCTCGCAGGGAGGGTTTCAAAAACATTCAGTACTTC.

This clone was counted once. V gene TRBV5-4 combines with J gene TRBJ2-1, with 8 bases identical to TRBD2. This CDR3 is 16 amino acids long. Germline V gene data show CDR1 as SGHNT and CDR2 as YYREEE (reference sequence). Trimming took 0 bases from V and 8 from J; bases not matched to a gene: 10. The DNA of the CDR3 is TGTGCCAGCAGCTTGGCTATCCAGCGGGAGAATGATGAGCAGTTCTTC. Translation: CASSLAIQRENDEQFF.

The chain carries TRBV19 and TRBJ1-2; D might be TRBD1 (6 bases). Trimming took 10 bases from V and 3 from J, leaving 21 bases between them. This CDR3 is built from 15 residues. CDR1 and CDR2 from the germline V gene are LNHDA and SQIVND (reference sequence). Here the CDR3 reads CATKTGISGYYGYTF. DNA for the CDR3: TGTGCCACTAAAACAGGGATTAGCGGGTACTATGGCTACACCTTC.

This clone has only a few counts. The rearrangement joins TRBV18 to TRBJ1-6; D unresolved. Germline V gives CDR1 KGHSH, CDR2 LQKENI. V was shortened by 2 bases and J by 7 bases, with 12 bases between the two germline ends. The CDR3 contains 15 residues. CDR3 amino acids: CASSPTAQRNSPLHF. CDR3 in DNA: TGTGCCAGCTCACCAACAGCGCAGCGGAATTCACCCCTCCACTTT.

The V gene is TRBV29-1, the J gene TRBJ2-7; the D gene is possibly TRBD2 (6 bases). V shed 4 bases and J shed 3 bases, with 16 bases lying between them. Germline loops: CDR1 SQVTM, CDR2 ANQGSEA. The CDR3 has 14 amino acids. CDR3: CSVGPGGESYEQYF. The CDR3 region has the DNA TGCAGCGTTGGTCCCGGAGGGGAGAGCTACGAGCAGTACTTC.

This chain links TRBV6-6 with TRBJ2-3; 8 positions match TRBD2. Germline V gives CDR1 MNHNY, CDR2 SVGAGI (reference sequence). The CDR3 extends over 15 amino acids. Trimming removed 5 bases from V and 2 bases from J; junction bases left unmatched: 6. CDR3 coding DNA: TGTGCCAGCAGTCGCGGGGGGCCTGACACAGATACGCAGTATTTT. Its translation: CASSRGGPDTDTQYF.

The genes are TRBV4-1 and TRBJ2-7, with 8 bases identical to TRBD1. Trimming removed 1 base from V and 7 bases from J; junction bases left unmatched: 12. The CDR3 loop spans 16 amino acids. CDR1 and CDR2 (germline): MGHRA, YSYEKL. CDR3 sequence reads: CASSQGGDRPAREQYF. DNA for the CDR3: TGCGCCAGCAGCCAAGGCGGGGACAGGCCCGCTAGGGAGCAGTACTTC.

The chain recombines TRBV2 with TRBJ2-2, with D possibly matching TRBD2 (6 bases). Germline assignment: CDR1 SNHLY and CDR2 FYNNEI. CDR3 length equals 14 residues. V shed 0 bases and J shed 6 bases, with 8 bases lying between them. The CDR3, as DNA: TGTGCCAGCAGTGAAGCGGGGGGAGCCGGGGAGCTGTTTTTT. The encoded protein is CASSEAGGAGELFF.

V is TRBV27 and J is TRBJ2-3; possibly TRBD2 for D (5 bases). CDR1 and CDR2 from the germline V gene are MNHEY and SMNVEV (reference sequence). V lost 6 bases, J lost 6 bases, and 13 bases lay in between. The CDR3 length is 13 residues. CDR3 DNA: TGTGCCAGCAGCCGATACGGGATGGATACGCAGTATTTT. It encodes CASSRYGMDTQYF.

The chain uses TRBV2 and TRBJ2-7; TRBD2 matches at 13 bases. The CDR3 has 14 amino acids. Trimming took 3 bases from V and 10 from J; bases not matched to a gene: 6. Germline-derived CDR1 and CDR2 are SNHLY and FYNNEI. The chain's CDR3 is CASSDETSGGRQYF. The CDR3 DNA is TGTGCCAGCAGTGACGAGACTAGCGGGGGGCGTCAGTACTTC.